This T cell receptor (beta chain) was identified during a study of T and B cells in COVID-19 patients. General study findings and limits: Of under 2,500 TCR clusters found only in the recovered cohort, a few dozen had low generation probability.

This clonotype showed up just a few times. As yet, its antigen is unknown. Multiplex PCR with BIOMED2 TRB-A/B primer pools amplified TRB rearrangements. TCRdb re-analysed the multiplex PCR reads in MiXCR, keeping a single row per CDR3 protein. The sample consists of roughly 2,500 distinct CDR3 sequences, 25% to 30% of them appearing once. TRB was amplified from about 260-540 ng of blood genomic DNA. The CDR3 contains 16 residues. Trimming removed 0 bases from V and 0 bases from J, with 12 bases in between. Per germline, CDR1 WSHSY and CDR2 SAAADI. The V call is TRBV10-2, the J call TRBJ2-7, with D possibly being TRBD2 (7 bases). The origin of this receptor is a human donor with active COVID-19. Specimen: blood. CDR3 sequence reads: CASSESSAGHSYEQYF. The DNA for the CDR3 is TGCGCCAGCAGTGAGTCATCAGCGGGACACTCCTACGAGCAGTACTTC.